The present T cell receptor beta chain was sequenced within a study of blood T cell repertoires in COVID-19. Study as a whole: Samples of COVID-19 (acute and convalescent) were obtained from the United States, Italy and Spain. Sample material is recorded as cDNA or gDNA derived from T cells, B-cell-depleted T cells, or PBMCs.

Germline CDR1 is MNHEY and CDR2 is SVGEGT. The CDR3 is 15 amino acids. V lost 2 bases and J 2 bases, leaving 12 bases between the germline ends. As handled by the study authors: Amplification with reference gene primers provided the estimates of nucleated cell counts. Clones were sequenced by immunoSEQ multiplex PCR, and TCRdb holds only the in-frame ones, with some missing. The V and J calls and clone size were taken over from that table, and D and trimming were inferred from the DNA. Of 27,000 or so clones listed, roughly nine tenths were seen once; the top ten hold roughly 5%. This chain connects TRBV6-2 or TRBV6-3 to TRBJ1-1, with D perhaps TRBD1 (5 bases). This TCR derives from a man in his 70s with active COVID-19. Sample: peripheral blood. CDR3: CASSYGGASNTEAFF. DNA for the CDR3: TGTGCCAGCAGTTACGGAGGGGCGTCAAACACTGAAGCTTTCTTT.